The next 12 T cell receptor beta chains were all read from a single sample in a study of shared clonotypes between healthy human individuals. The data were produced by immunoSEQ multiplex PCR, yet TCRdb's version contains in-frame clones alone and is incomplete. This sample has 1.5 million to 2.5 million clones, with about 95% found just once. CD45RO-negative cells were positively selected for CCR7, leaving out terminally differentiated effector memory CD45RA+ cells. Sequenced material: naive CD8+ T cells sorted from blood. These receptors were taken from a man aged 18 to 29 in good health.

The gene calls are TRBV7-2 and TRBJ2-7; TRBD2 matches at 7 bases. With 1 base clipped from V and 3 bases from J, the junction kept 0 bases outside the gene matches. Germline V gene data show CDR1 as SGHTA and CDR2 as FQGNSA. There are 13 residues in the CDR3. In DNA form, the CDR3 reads TGTGCCAGCAGCTTAGAGCGGGACTACGAGCAGTACTTC. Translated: CASSLERDYEQYF.

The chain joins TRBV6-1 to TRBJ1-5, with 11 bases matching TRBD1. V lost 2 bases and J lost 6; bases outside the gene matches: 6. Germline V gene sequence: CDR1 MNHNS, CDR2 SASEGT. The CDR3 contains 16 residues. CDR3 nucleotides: TGTGCCAGCAGTGAATTTGGGACAGGGGGGGGTCAGCCCCAGCATTTT. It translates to CASSEFGTGGGQPQHF.

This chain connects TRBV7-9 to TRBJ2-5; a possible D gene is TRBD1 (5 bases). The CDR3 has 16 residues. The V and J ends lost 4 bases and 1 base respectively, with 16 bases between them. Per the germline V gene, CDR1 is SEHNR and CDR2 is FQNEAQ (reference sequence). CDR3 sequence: CASSYQADSAQETQYF. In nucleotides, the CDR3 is TGTGCCAGCAGCTATCAAGCCGACAGCGCCCAAGAGACCCAGTACTTC.

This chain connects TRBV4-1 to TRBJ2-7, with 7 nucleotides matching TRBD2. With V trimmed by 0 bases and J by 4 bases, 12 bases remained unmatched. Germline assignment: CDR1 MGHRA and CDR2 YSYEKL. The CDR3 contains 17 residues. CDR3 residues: CASSQDTGGYYSYEQYF. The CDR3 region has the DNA TGCGCCAGCAGCCAAGATACGGGGGGATATTACAGTTACGAGCAGTACTTC.

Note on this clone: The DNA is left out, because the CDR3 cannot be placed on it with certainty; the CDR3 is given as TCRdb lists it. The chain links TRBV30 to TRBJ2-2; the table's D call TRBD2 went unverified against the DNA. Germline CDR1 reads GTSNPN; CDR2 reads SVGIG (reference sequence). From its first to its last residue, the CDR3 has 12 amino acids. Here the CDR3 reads CAWSFGAGELFF.

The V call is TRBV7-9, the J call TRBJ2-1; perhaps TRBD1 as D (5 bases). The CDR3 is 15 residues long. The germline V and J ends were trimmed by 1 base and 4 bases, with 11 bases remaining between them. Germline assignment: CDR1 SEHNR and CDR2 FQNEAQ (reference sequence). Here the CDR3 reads CASSLVTTVYNEQFF. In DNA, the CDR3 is TGTGCCAGCAGCTTAGTGACGACAGTTTACAATGAGCAGTTCTTC.

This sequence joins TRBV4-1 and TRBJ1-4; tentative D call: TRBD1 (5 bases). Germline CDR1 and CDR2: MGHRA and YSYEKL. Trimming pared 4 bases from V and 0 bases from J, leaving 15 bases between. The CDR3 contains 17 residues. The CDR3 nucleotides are TGCGCCAGCAGCCTTAGCGGACAAGTCACAACTAATGAAAAACTGTTTTTT. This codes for CASSLSGQVTTNEKLFF.

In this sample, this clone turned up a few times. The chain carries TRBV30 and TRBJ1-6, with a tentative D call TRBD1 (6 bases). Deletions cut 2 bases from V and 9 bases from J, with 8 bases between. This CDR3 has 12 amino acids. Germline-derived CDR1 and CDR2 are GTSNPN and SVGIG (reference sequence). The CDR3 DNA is TGTGCCTGGAGTACAGGGAGTTCACCCCTCCACTTT. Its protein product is CAWSTGSSPLHF.

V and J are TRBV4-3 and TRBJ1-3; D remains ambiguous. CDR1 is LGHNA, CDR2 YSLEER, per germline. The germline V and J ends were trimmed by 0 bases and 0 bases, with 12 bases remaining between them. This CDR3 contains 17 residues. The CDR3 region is CASSQDRALPSGNTIYF. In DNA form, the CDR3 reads TGCGCCAGCAGCCAAGATCGGGCTCTCCCCTCTGGAAACACCATATATTTT.

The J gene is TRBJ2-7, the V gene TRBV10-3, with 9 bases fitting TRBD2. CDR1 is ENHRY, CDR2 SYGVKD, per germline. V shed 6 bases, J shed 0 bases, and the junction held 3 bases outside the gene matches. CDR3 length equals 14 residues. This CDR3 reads CAISPGLASYEQYF. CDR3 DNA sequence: TGTGCCATCAGCCCGGGACTAGCCTCCTACGAGCAGTACTTC.

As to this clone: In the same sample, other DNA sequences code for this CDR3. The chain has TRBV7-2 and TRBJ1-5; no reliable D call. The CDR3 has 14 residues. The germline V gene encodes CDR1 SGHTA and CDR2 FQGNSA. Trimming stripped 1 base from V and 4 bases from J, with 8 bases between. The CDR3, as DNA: TGTGCCAGCAGCTTAGGGGGTTGGAATCAGCCCCAGCATTTT. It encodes CASSLGGWNQPQHF.

The CDR3 coding sequence is TGTGCCAGCACCCCCATCGCTAGCGGGACCTCCTACGAGCAGTACTTC. The encoded protein is CASTPIASGTSYEQYF. The V and J genes are TRBV27 and TRBJ2-7; 9 positions agree with TRBD2. Trimming at V came to 7 bases and at J to 0 bases, leaving 10 bases not matched to a gene. From germline, CDR1 is MNHEY and CDR2 SMNVEV (reference sequence). The CDR3 length is 16 residues.